This T cell receptor (beta chain) was recovered during a study of cytomegalovirus exposure and HLA in healthy donors (dated by TCRdb to 2015 to 2018). About the study as a whole: An earlier analysis of roughly 630 of the donors reported more than 250 Gb of sequence data and 100 million to 140 million unique TCR beta sequences from about 200 million T cells. Roughly 300 gigabases of sequencing data and roughly 90 million unique TCR sequences were included in an early release covering 500 to 750 HLA-typed donors. The genetic ancestry cluster associated with self-reported Caucasian donors included 70% to 85% of the roughly 400 genotyped donors. The aim of the study was to test whether cataloging public T cell receptors could identify signatures of past pathogen exposure. The study used immunosequencing to profile the T cell repertoires of hundreds of subjects and linked those repertoires to cytomegalovirus serostatus. Besides the first cohort of roughly 660 subjects, a separate validation cohort made up of around 120 different subjects was used. To predict cytomegalovirus infection status, the study combined high-throughput TCR immunosequencing, statistical association of individual TCRs with disease status, and machine learning. To study patterns of TCR occurrence, a later analysis re-analyzed previously published TCR beta repertoires from 600 to 750 donors and added high-resolution HLA genotyping. Rather than using new phenotypic data, the later analysis identified candidate immune exposures from TCR beta sequences and from how often those sequences occurred across donors. In an earlier analysis of 500 to 650 of the donors, high-throughput TCR beta sequencing was used to judge whether each TCR beta V gene segment behaved as functional or pseudogenic. Donor age, sex, ethnicity and CMV serostatus were compiled alongside the repertoire data. In a later genetic analysis, genome-wide SNP genotypes for about 55% of the roughly 670 donors were used, and that subset was treated as a discovery cohort. All discovery cohort repertoires had been generated using a single sequencing platform. HLA typing included class I and class II loci at four-digit resolution. The number of typed donors differed by locus: about 629-630 for A, B, C, DRB1 and DQB1; some 500 for DQA1; some 590 for DPA1; and roughly 470 for DPB1. Four to six DR-DQ haplotypes were handled as single units for association and clustering, since linkage in the cohort was strong. On average, around 240,000 unique TCR beta nucleotide sequences were sequenced per donor among a few hundred genotyped donors of the cohort, with 15% to 20% of those sequences being non-productive.

Libraries were made using the immunoSEQ multiplex PCR assay. For the multiplex PCR, a mixture combining 60 forward primers for TCR Vbeta segments and 13 reverse primers for TCR Jbeta segments was used. The CDR3 region of rearranged TCR beta genes was amplified from genomic DNA by a multiplex PCR assay. The amplified TCR beta libraries were sequenced on the Illumina HiSeq System as 87-base-pair reads. The study's own analysis went as follows. In a later analysis, 80 million or so unique TCR beta chains were counted across the 650 to 750 repertoires, and approximately 11 million of these chains were shared by at least two donors. To remove PCR and sequencing errors, raw reads were error-corrected and collapsed into unique sequences using a nearest-neighbor algorithm that merged closely related sequences. V, D and J gene segments were assigned by aligning CDR3 sequences to IMGT reference sequences. For a sequence to be retained, a match of at least six nucleotides to both a V gene segment and a J gene segment was required. Rearrangements were called productive when the CDR3 lacked stop codons and stayed in frame with V and J; all others were non-productive. Following IMGT convention, CDR3 was defined as the stretch from the second conserved V-encoded cysteine up to the conserved J-encoded phenylalanine. In an earlier analysis of more than 550 of the donors, sequences lacking an unambiguous match to a single V gene segment were excluded. In an earlier analysis of 587 of the donors, V segments were called functional above 56.7% productive rearrangements and were called segregating when the between-donor standard deviation exceeded 5%. A statistical classification framework was built to diagnose cytomegalovirus status from the catalog of TCR beta chain sequences. In a later analysis, TCR nucleotide sequences were compared against IMGT/GENE-DB human TR gene sequences so that V and J genes could be assigned. The TCRdist pipeline was used in a later analysis to assign CDR3 sequences and most-parsimonious VDJ recombination scenarios. A later analysis defined each TCR beta chain by its CDR3 amino acid sequence plus V-gene family, and excluded reads lacking a unique V-gene family. As a way to deal with suspected cross-contamination and a sequencing artifact, a later analysis dropped 640 or so nucleotide sequences that were highly shared and had low generation probability. For each public chain, a later analysis derived a clonal expansion index from normalized ranks of inferred template counts within each repertoire. A later analysis computed generation probabilities with a VDJ recombination model fitted to out-of-frame rearrangements, and checked the results against IGoR. In a later analysis, hypergeometric tests were used to score TCR-TCR, TCR-HLA and TCR-CMV co-occurrence, with a repertoire-size bias correction applied to TCR pairs. To estimate false discovery rates, a later analysis permuted the HLA or CMV assignments 20 times. In a later analysis, co-occurring TCRs were grouped with DBSCAN, and TCRdist sequence similarity was added when clustering was performed within HLA-allele-positive subsets. Repertoires with fewer than 30,000 or more than 120,000 public chains were left out of co-occurrence clustering, as were about 5 repertoires with anomalous nucleotide sharing. This immuneACCESS table, as held by TCRdb, lists in-frame sequences with V and J called but not all clones. Of the missing ones, under half trace to an unresolved V gene in checked studies; the others have no known cause. D and trimming were read from the DNA, whereas the V and J calls and clone size are those reported in that table. Recorded for this sample are roughly 200,000 clones; around 78% of them occurred a single time. The ten largest clonotypes hold 1.9% of the sample.

Paper-wide results and their limitations: Compared with the approximately 600-donor mean, donors in an Asian-associated ancestry cluster had fewer N-insertions in productive TCRs, according to a later genetic analysis. It was suggested by the authors that the approach could potentially be generalized to other disease states and immunological phenotypes. A later analysis found that HLA-associated TCR beta chains were more clonally expanded and had lower generation probabilities than equally common non-associated chains. Some IMGT-functional V segments, including TRBV6-2 and TRBV6-3, could not be told apart with the 87-base-pair reads, so those segments were excluded. CMV serostatus was the only immune exposure information available for the cohort. Sequencing depth was assumed to be roughly uniform across donors in the presence/absence analyses, though that assumption may not hold. This cohort had only TCR beta chains sequenced, and the lack of alpha or paired-chain data limited which features could be detected. The sequencing pipeline was judged likely to have produced a cluster of highly shared sequence variants as a technical artifact. Because counts were too low, seventeen rarely observed V segments, including chromosome 9 orphons, were left out of the earlier analysis of about 620 of the donors. Most TCR sequences were observed very rarely across donors, whereas some public TCRs were present in many individuals. The classifier was reported to diagnose cytomegalovirus status with high specificity and sensitivity in both the original cohort and the validation cohort. A later genetic analysis associated a missense DCLRE1C variant with V-gene and J-gene trimming of TCR beta chains, and an independent cohort replicated the association. A further reported finding was that TCR beta sequences accurately predicted the HLA-A and HLA-B alleles for most subjects in the first cohort. A few of the identified cytomegalovirus-associated TCR beta chains were confirmed in vitro to be specific for cytomegalovirus antigens. A later analysis associated some 17,000 TCR beta sequences with specific HLA alleles at a false discovery rate of 0.05. A later analysis found that TCR association rates varied across HLA loci, with DRB1 alleles showing the most associated TCRs and HLA-C alleles the fewest. In a later analysis, several top co-occurrence clusters were reported to appear linked to parvovirus B19, influenza, CMV and Epstein-Barr virus. When HLA alleles, especially DR and DQ, strongly co-occurred, attributing TCR associations to individual alleles was difficult. Broadly in line with IMGT annotations, most TCR beta V segments showed up in productive rearrangements about 87% or about 30% of the time in an earlier analysis of 587 of the donors. Linkage disequilibrium might explain the correlated functional status among segregating V segments, but an unknown experimental factor could not be ruled out. Because some donors lacked HLA typing at each locus, the association tests relied only on the typed subset. A total of 150 to 200 TCR beta chains were listed by the study as associated with cytomegalovirus. In a later analysis, most CMV-associated TCR beta chains were found to appear HLA-restricted, with HLA associations seemingly driven largely by CMV exposure.

The cohort comprised fewer than 700 healthy bone marrow donors. At the time of sampling, every cohort member was nominally healthy, though immune exposures that went unrecorded were likely present. The donor tested CMV seronegative and was one of the 352 seronegative cohort members. A peripheral blood sample was provided by each donor, and peripheral blood mononuclear cells were used for TCR beta sequencing. The Qiagen DNeasy Blood Extraction Kit was used to extract genomic DNA from the blood cell samples. Via the germline V gene, CDR1 is MGHDK and CDR2 SYGVNS. Trimming takes 7 bases from V and 3 bases from J, and the germline ends sit 9 bases apart. The CDR3, cysteine through phenylalanine, is 12 amino acids long. Left in the record is the CDR3 DNA by itself, 36 bases read in frame from the first base. Regarding this clone: Which antigen it targets is not known. It has no much larger one-base neighbor in the sample; base qualities were not kept.

The rearrangement combines TRBV25-1 with TRBJ1-2; a tentative D call is TRBD1 (6 bases match). The receptor was derived from a man in his thirties or forties in good health and CMV-seronegative. The sequenced sample was PBMCs. The nucleotides read TGTGCCAGCAAACAGGGAGACTATGGCTACACCTTC. This gives the protein CASKQGDYGYTF.